This T cell receptor beta chain was captured in a study of cytomegalovirus exposure and HLA in healthy donors. General observations from the study: It was 150 to 200 TCR beta chains that were listed as cytomegalovirus-associated.

V lost 2 bases to trimming and J lost 0 bases, with 17 bases between them. Germline V lookup: CDR1 MGHRA, CDR2 YSYEKL. The CDR3 length is 17 residues. Assay used: immunoSEQ multiplex PCR; TCRdb lists only in-frame clones, some missing. Of hundreds of thousands of clones listed, 86% are singletons. With regard to this clone: Antigen unknown.

The sample comprised PBMCs. The sequence came from a woman aged 18-35 years in good health and CMV-seronegative. The chain has TRBV4-1 and TRBJ2-7; tentatively, D is TRBD2 (7 bases). The CDR3 here is CASSQIVGGGYSYEQYF. The CDR3 DNA reads TGCGCCAGCAGCCAAATCGTAGGGGGGGGGTACTCCTACGAGCAGTACTTC.